This T cell receptor beta chain came from a study of blood T cells in healthy people across ages. Study-wide context: Capture via template switching afforded approximately one barcoded beta molecule per two T cells. Study-wide results and limits: Long-lived donors exceeded aged donors in naive CD4+ cells and diversity.

This clonotype has more than one count but fewer than ten. Its target is unknown. The CDR3 contains 15 residues. CDR1 is SQVTM and CDR2 is ANQGSEA in the germline V gene. A second PCR of 7 to 11 cycles used a sample-barcoded 5' primer and a J-beta primer mix. Using its own MiXCR run on the 5' RACE reads, TCRdb lists one record per CDR3 protein. The profile shows about 830,000 distinct CDR3 sequences, approximately 65% of them singletons. Isolated per sample were at least 6 million PBMCs. The sequenced material came from blood. The rearrangement joins TRBV29-1 to TRBJ2-7; 7 bases fit TRBD1. The J call may not be correct, given that the DNA end is closer to TRBJ2-5. This sequence was found in a man aged 25 to 40 in good health. In DNA form, the CDR3 reads TGCAGCGTTGAAGAACAAGGGCAGGGGGTGCAGACCCAGTACTTC. Its translation: CSVEEQGQGVQTQYF.